The present entry profiles one T cell receptor beta chain with its context. Data came from immunoSEQ multiplex PCR; TCRdb stores just in-frame clones and leaves some out. The sample has some 110,000 clones; 80% to 95% are singletons. The data were taken from a study of T cell changes during pregnancy in multiple sclerosis. Losses at the gene ends were 4 bases for V and 7 bases for J; bases not matched to a gene: 11. Germline loops: CDR1 MNHNS, CDR2 SASEGT. The CDR3 is 16 amino acids. This receptor was identified in a female donor with multiple sclerosis, enrolled in a pregnancy study. This chain uses TRBV6-1 with TRBJ1-5, with TRBD1 matching 9 bases. Sequenced material: peripheral blood, taken after pregnancy. The CDR3 protein is CASSVPGQGIRQPQHF. The CDR3 DNA reads TGTGCCAGCAGTGTCCCGGGACAGGGTATTCGACAGCCCCAGCATTTT.